Below, 24 T cell receptor beta chains from the same sample are listed, as sequenced in a study of molecular identifiers for immune sequencing clone quantification. MiXCR was run by TCRdb on the PCR reads, yielding one entry per CDR3 protein. The sample shows about 89,000 distinct CDR3 sequences, over 15% of them seen only once. Sequenced sample: naive CD8+ T cells from blood, with Jurkat cell RNA spiked in. Stated subset: FACS-sorted CD8+CD4-CCR7+CD45RA+ naive T cells. These receptors were taken from a human donor in good health. Some libraries in this study had Jurkat cell RNA spiked in.

This clonotype was seen repeatedly, ten times or more. This chain joins TRBV30 and TRBJ2-3, with 7 positions matching TRBD1. The trim removed 1 base at V and 6 bases at J, leaving 4 bases unmatched. The CDR3 runs to 13 residues. Germline V CDR1 and CDR2: GTSNPN, SVGIG (reference sequence). In DNA, the CDR3 is TGTGCCTGGAGTGACAGGGGATTGGATACGCAGTATTTT. It encodes CAWSDRGLDTQYF.

The J gene is TRBJ2-5, the V gene TRBV6-1; 10 nucleotides match TRBD1. J gave up 5 bases and V 3 bases, and 3 bases lay outside the gene matches. Germline assignment: CDR1 MNHNS and CDR2 SASEGT. CDR3 length equals 14 residues. CDR3 DNA: TGTGCCAGCAGTGAGACAGGGGGCAGGGAGACCCAGTACTTC. Residues: CASSETGGRETQYF.

This clonotype was counted many times. The gene calls are TRBV7-8 and TRBJ2-3; D gene uncertain. Germline CDR1 reads SGHVS; CDR2 reads FQNEAQ. The CDR3 runs 15 residues. Trimming shortened V by 1 base and J by 2 bases, and 10 bases separated the two germline ends. The CDR3 DNA sequence: TGTGCCAGCAGCTTAGTTGGGCAGCACACAGATACGCAGTATTTT. It specifies CASSLVGQHTDTQYF.

Turning to this clonotype: Since a much larger clone is just one base distant, this may be a read error. The chain recombines TRBV28 with TRBJ1-5; D gene unclear. The CDR3 runs 15 residues. Germline V gene sequence: CDR1 MDHEN, CDR2 SYDVKM. The DNA of the CDR3 is TGTGCCAGCAGTTTACAGGCTTTAGGGAATCAGTCCCAGCATTTT. This encodes CASSLQALGNQSQHF.

The table lists this clonotype with many counts. The chain uses TRBV7-2 and TRBJ2-1; D may match TRBD1 or TRBD2 (6 bases each). The CDR3 is 13 amino acids. Trimming removed 4 bases from V and 7 bases from J, with 11 bases in between. The V gene's germline CDR1 is SGHTA and CDR2 FQGNSA. This CDR3 is CASSSQGRNEQFF. In DNA form, the CDR3 reads TGTGCCAGCAGCTCCCAGGGGAGGAATGAGCAGTTCTTC.

Ten or more counts support this clonotype. The chain is built from TRBV19 and TRBJ2-7; TRBD1 matches 9 bases. V lost 9 bases, J lost 3 bases, and 6 bases stayed unmatched. Germline loops: CDR1 LNHDA, CDR2 SQIVND (reference sequence). This CDR3 has 13 amino acids. CDR3 nucleotide sequence: TGTGCCAGCTACCCGGGACAGGGCTACGAGCAGTACTTC. As protein: CASYPGQGYEQYF.

This clonotype has a count of ten or more. The chain joins TRBV9 to TRBJ2-2; D is unresolved. In germline, CDR1 is SGDLS, CDR2 YYNGEE. V was clipped by 0 bases and J by 3 bases, with 9 bases between them. The CDR3 spans 15 residues. CDR3 amino acids: CASSVASTYTGELFF. CDR3 bases: TGTGCCAGCAGCGTAGCTAGTACATACACCGGGGAGCTGTTTTTT.

This clonotype was counted ten times or more. The V and J genes are TRBV10-3 and TRBJ2-7; a weak D match, TRBD1 (5 bases). The V gene lost 5 bases and the J gene lost 0 bases, with 11 bases spanning the gap. CDR1 is ENHRY, CDR2 SYGVKD, per germline. The CDR3 spans 14 residues. Here the CDR3 reads CAISSPDNSYEQYF. CDR3 DNA: TGTGCCATCAGTAGTCCGGACAACTCCTACGAGCAGTACTTC.

This clonotype showed up many times. The chain uses TRBV12-3 or TRBV12-4 and TRBJ1-6; D unresolved. The germline V and J ends were trimmed by 3 bases and 2 bases, with 2 bases remaining between them. The CDR3 spans 13 residues. The CDR3 here is CASSLAYNSPLHF. The CDR3 DNA follows: TGTGCCAGCAGTTTGGCCTATAATTCACCCCTCCACTTT.

The genes are TRBV12-5 and TRBJ2-7, with 14 bases fitting TRBD2. The CDR3 covers 18 residues. Unmatched junction bases numbered 9, after V lost 1 base and J lost 4 bases. Germline-derived CDR1 and CDR2 are LGHNT and FRNRAP. The CDR3: CASGLGRLAGGPVYEQYF. CDR3 nucleotide sequence: TGTGCTAGTGGTTTGGGCCGACTAGCGGGGGGGCCAGTATACGAGCAGTACTTC.

This clonotype has at least ten counts. This CDR3 reads CASSFQGGDEQYF. CDR3 sequence (DNA): TGTGCCAGCAGCTTCCAGGGGGGAGACGAGCAGTACTTC. The V and J genes are TRBV5-4 and TRBJ2-7; D perhaps matches TRBD1 (7 bases). The germline V and J ends were trimmed by 2 bases and 5 bases, with 11 bases remaining between them. Germline V CDR1 and CDR2: SGHNT, YYREEE (reference sequence). The CDR3 runs 13 residues.

There are many counts of this clonotype. The chain has TRBV25-1 and TRBJ2-1, with D tentatively TRBD2 (5 bases). Germline CDR1 and CDR2: MGHDK and SYGVNS. This CDR3 spans 13 amino acids. Trimming shortened V by 2 bases and J by 9 bases, and 11 bases separated the two germline ends. The CDR3 spells CASSEGSLLEQFF. DNA of the CDR3: TGTGCCAGCAGTGAAGGGAGTCTGCTTGAGCAGTTCTTC. Variable domain in full (rest from reference TRBV25-1 and TRBJ2-1): EADIYQTPRYLVIGTGKKITLECSQTMGHDKMYWYQQDPGMELHLIHYSYGVNSTEKGDLSSESTVSRIRTEHFPLTLESARPSHTSQYLCASSEGSLLEQFFGPGTRLTVL.

This clonotype was picked up many times. This chain joins TRBV4-1 and TRBJ2-3, with unresolved D. There are 11 residues in the CDR3. CDR1 and CDR2 (germline): MGHRA, YSYEKL. V was trimmed by 4 bases and J by 5 bases, leaving 4 bases between them. The CDR3 spells CASSLGDTQYF. CDR3 coding DNA: TGCGCCAGCAGCCTAGGAGATACGCAGTATTTT.

This clonotype was counted ten times or more. The rearrangement links TRBV19 to TRBJ1-5, with unresolved D. The CDR3 runs 15 residues. V was trimmed by 5 bases and J by 2 bases, leaving 13 bases between them. Germline CDR1 LNHDA, CDR2 SQIVND (reference sequence). The CDR3 nucleotides are TGTGCCAGTAGTCGTGCAGCGGGTGGCAATCAGCCCCAGCATTTT. Protein: CASSRAAGGNQPQHF.

As regards this clonotype: A junction boundary mismatches the germline segment, possibly from a read error. The chain recombines TRBV6-2 or TRBV6-3 with TRBJ1-5, with 8 bases fitting TRBD1. This CDR3 has 19 amino acids. CDR1 is MNHEY and CDR2 is SVGEGT in the germline V gene. The CDR3 DNA reads as TGTGCCGGCAGCTACTCGACAGGGGCTTCCGTCTATAGCAATCAGCCCCAGCATTTT. Encoded protein: CAGSYSTGASVYSNQPQHF.

This chain uses TRBV19 with TRBJ2-7; D is possibly TRBD1 (6 bases). Germline V gene data show CDR1 as LNHDA and CDR2 as SQIVND (reference sequence). Trimming shortened V by 3 bases and J by 2 bases, and 14 bases separated the two germline ends. The CDR3 extends over 15 amino acids. CDR3 sequence (DNA): TGTGCCAGTAGTATCGGGACAAGGGGGACCTACGAGCAGTACTTC. This codes for CASSIGTRGTYEQYF.

This clonotype was counted many times. The rearrangement uses TRBV6-2 or TRBV6-3 and TRBJ2-7; D might be TRBD2 (6 bases). This CDR3 region has 15 residues. Trimming pared 7 bases from V and 3 bases from J, leaving 19 bases between. The germline V gene has CDR1 MNHEY and CDR2 SVGEGT. The DNA for the CDR3 is TGTGCCAGCAACTACCAGGAGGGCCCTTTCTACGAGCAGTACTTC. This sequence encodes CASNYQEGPFYEQYF.

This clonotype was observed at least ten times. The chain joins TRBV12-3 or TRBV12-4 to TRBJ2-1; D is possibly TRBD2 (5 bases). The CDR3 loop spans 15 amino acids. The ends were cut back, 6 bases at V and 7 bases at J, with 19 bases in the middle. The CDR3 reads CASSRASEGLNEQFF. CDR3 coding DNA: TGTGCCAGCAGCCGCGCTAGTGAGGGATTAAATGAGCAGTTCTTC.

This clonotype was picked up many times. The V gene is TRBV13, the J gene TRBJ1-1; D is possibly TRBD1 (5 bases). CDR1 is PRHDT and CDR2 is FYEKMQ in the germline V gene (reference sequence). This CDR3 contains 15 residues. V was clipped by 2 bases and J by 3 bases, with 13 bases between them. CDR3 loop: CASSLIGTTDTEAFF. CDR3 coding DNA: TGTGCCAGCAGCTTAATTGGGACTACGGACACTGAAGCTTTCTTT.

As regards this clonotype: A much larger clone sits a single nucleotide away, making a read error possible. The rearrangement joins TRBV7-9 to TRBJ1-3, with D perhaps matching TRBD1 (5 bases). Germline V gene data show CDR1 as SEHNR and CDR2 as FQNEAQ (reference sequence). The CDR3 has 14 residues. The CDR3 region is CASSGTVSGTTIYF. CDR3 DNA sequence: TGTGCCAGCAGCGGGACGGTCTCTGGAACCACCATATATTTT.

This clonotype occurred many times. The V and J genes are TRBV12-3 or TRBV12-4 and TRBJ2-7; 8 bases map to TRBD2. The CDR3 runs 15 residues. The J segment lost 6 bases and the V segment lost 4 bases, leaving 11 bases of the junction unmatched. The CDR3 loop is CASSSGTRVVVEQYF. The CDR3 region has the DNA TGTGCCAGCAGTTCCGGGACTAGGGTTGTTGTCGAGCAGTACTTC.

Notes on this clonotype: It may be a read error: a sequence one base away is much more abundant. This chain uses TRBV12-3 or TRBV12-4 with TRBJ2-2, with TRBD2 as a possible D gene (7 bases). The CDR3 consists of 16 residues. The V end lost 8 bases, the J end lost 3 bases, and 19 bases lay between the germline ends. Here the CDR3 reads CASSSWGGPDTGELFF. For the CDR3, the DNA is TGTGCCAGCTCAAGTTGGGGGGGGCCGGACACCGGGGAGCTGTTTTTT.

This clonotype came up many times. The CDR3 coding sequence is TGTGCCAGCAGTTTCGCACTAGCGGGGGGTACAGATACGCAGTATTTT. It specifies CASSFALAGGTDTQYF. J is TRBJ2-3 and V is TRBV28; 12 bases map to TRBD2. The ends lost 3 bases at V and 3 bases at J; junction bases unmatched: 4. The CDR3 consists of 16 residues. The germline CDR1 and CDR2 sequences are MDHEN and SYDVKM.

This clonotype was recorded many times. This chain links TRBV4-3 with TRBJ2-7; TRBD2 might be the D (5 bases). CDR1 and CDR2 (germline): LGHNA, YSLEER. This CDR3 contains 14 residues. V was cut by 0 bases and J by 2 bases, with 8 bases left in between. DNA for the CDR3: TGCGCCAGCAGCCAAGAGACGGGGACCTACGAGCAGTACTTC. Protein sequence: CASSQETGTYEQYF.